What follows is one TCR beta chain and its context. What it recognizes is unknown. This sample stems from a study of response to subunit inactivated influenza vaccine. Each CDR3 protein is one row after TCRdb ran MiXCR on the RT-PCR reads. The sample has about 300,000 distinct CDR3 sequences; 20% to 25% are singletons. Whole-study findings and limits: Few additional T cells are recruited per seasonal influenza vaccination, authors suggested.

The receptor was isolated from a man between 50 and 75 years old who received an inactivated influenza vaccine. This material consisted of PBMCs from blood, taken 21 months after vaccination.

CDR3 DNA sequence: TGCAGTGCTAGGCGACGGGATGAGCAGTTCTTC. This gives the protein CSARRRDEQFF. This chain joins TRBV20-1 and TRBJ2-1; D not certain. Per germline, CDR1 DFQATT and CDR2 SNEGSKA (reference sequence). This CDR3 spans 11 amino acids. V was cut by 3 bases and J by 8 bases, with 8 bases left in between.